Below, 13 T cell receptor beta chains from the same sample are listed, as sequenced in a study of T cells in Graves' hyperthyroidism and ophthalmopathy. Template material for amplifying TCR beta CDR3 regions consisted of RNA transcripts. The TCR CDR3 first-round RT-PCR relied on the HTBI primer set. MiXCR was run by TCRdb on the multiplex PCR reads, yielding one entry per CDR3 protein. The sample has about 320,000 distinct CDR3 sequences; roughly 15% are singletons. Sequencing input: blood. The receptors were gathered from a young man with Graves' hyperthyroidism.

V and J are TRBV27 and TRBJ1-5, with a tentative D call TRBD1 (5 bases). Looked up from germline, CDR1 is MNHEY and CDR2 is SMNVEV (reference sequence). The CDR3 length is 14 residues. Trimming left V 3 bases short and J 7 bases short, with 13 bases between. The CDR3 spells CASSFRGGRQPQHF. CDR3 nucleotide sequence: TGTGCCAGCAGTTTCCGGGGCGGAAGACAGCCCCAGCATTTT.

This clonotype was counted a few times. The V gene is TRBV6-5, the J gene TRBJ1-6; 7 bases are shared with TRBD1. This CDR3 spans 15 amino acids. V lost 4 bases and J lost 7; bases outside the gene matches: 7. Germline-derived CDR1 and CDR2 are MNHEY and SVGAGI. CDR3 nucleotides: TGTGCCAGCAGTTTTAAGACAGGGAGCAATTCACCCCTCCACTTT. Its protein is CASSFKTGSNSPLHF.

The chain combines TRBV20-1 with TRBJ1-2; D unresolved. Trimming took 0 bases from V and 4 from J, leaving 12 bases between them. This CDR3 has 14 amino acids. Germline lookup yields CDR1 DFQATT and CDR2 SNEGSKA (reference sequence). The DNA of the CDR3 is TGCAGTGCTAGAGATCTGTACCCCCGCTATGGCTACACCTTC. Translation gives CSARDLYPRYGYTF.

The rearrangement uses TRBV7-2 and TRBJ2-7; 8 bases map to TRBD2. V trimming: 5 bases; J trimming: 2 bases; junction bases outside the gene matches: 8. From germline, CDR1 is SGHTA and CDR2 FQGNSA. This CDR3 is 15 amino acids long. For the CDR3, the DNA is TGTGCCAGCAGCGACGGGGGGGGCCCTACCTACGAGCAGTACTTC. Its protein is CASSDGGGPTYEQYF.

The chain couples TRBV2 to TRBJ1-2, with TRBD1 matching 8 bases. The V and J ends lost 3 bases and 3 bases, in that order; junction bases with no gene match: 9. CDR1 is SNHLY and CDR2 is FYNNEI in the germline V gene. This CDR3 spans 16 amino acids. This chain's CDR3 is CASSDAGGSIDYGYTF. In DNA, the CDR3 is TGTGCCAGCAGTGATGCAGGGGGCTCCATAGACTATGGCTACACCTTC.

The chain recombines TRBV7-2 with TRBJ2-1, with 14 bases fitting TRBD2. This CDR3 is built from 17 residues. V trimming: 5 bases; J trimming: 8 bases; junction bases outside the gene matches: 11. The germline gives CDR1 SGHTA, CDR2 FQGNSA. The DNA for the CDR3 is TGTGCCAGCAGCCCCCCCGGGACTAGCGGGAGCTCCCATGAGCAGTTCTTC. Translated, it gives CASSPPGTSGSSHEQFF.

This clonotype was seen ten or more times. J is TRBJ2-7 and V is TRBV11-2, with 7 bases fitting TRBD1. Germline V gene lookup returns CDR1 SGHAT and CDR2 FQNNGV. This CDR3 is built from 13 residues. Trimming cost V 5 bases and J 0 bases; bases outside gene matches: 1. CDR3 in DNA: TGTGCCAGCAGCGGGGACAGCTCCTACGAGCAGTACTTC. Protein sequence: CASSGDSSYEQYF. Complete variable domain (other parts from reference TRBV11-2 and TRBJ2-7): EAGVAQSPRYKIIEKRQSVAFWCNPISGHATLYWYQQILGQGPKLLIQFQNNGVVDDSQLPKDRFSAERLKGVDSTLKIQPAKLEDSAVYLCASSGDSSYEQYFGPGTRLTVT.

CDR3 region: CSAKAGGNYGYTF. In DNA form, the CDR3 reads TGCAGTGCCAAGGCCGGAGGGAACTATGGCTACACCTTC. The chain carries TRBV20-1 and TRBJ1-2; D gene uncertain. The CDR3 spans 13 residues. Trimming removed 6 bases at V and 2 bases at J, with 13 bases between. Per the germline V gene, CDR1 is DFQATT and CDR2 is SNEGSKA (reference sequence).

This clonotype was found many times. V and J are TRBV5-1 and TRBJ1-2; D might be TRBD1 (5 bases). Germline CDR1 and CDR2: SGHRS and YFSETQ. Trimming took 4 bases from V and 3 from J, leaving 13 bases between them. The CDR3 loop spans 14 amino acids. CDR3 protein: CASSPTDSDYGYTF. CDR3 nucleotide sequence: TGCGCCAGCAGCCCTACTGACAGTGACTATGGCTACACCTTC. Together with reference TRBV5-1 and TRBJ1-2, the CDR3 gives the full variable domain: KAGVTQTPRYLIKTRGQQVTLSCSPISGHRSVSWYQQTPGQGLQFLFEYFSETQRNKGNFPGRFSGRQFSNSRSEMNVSTLELGDSALYLCASSPTDSDYGYTFGSGTRLTVV.

This clonotype was found a few times. The chain carries TRBV18 and TRBJ2-5, with unresolved D. There are 16 residues in the CDR3. V dropped 1 base and J dropped 5 bases, with 17 bases sitting between them. In germline, CDR1 is KGHSH, CDR2 LQKENI. CDR3 in amino acids: CASSPRLAVEVETQYF. CDR3 DNA sequence: TGTGCCAGCTCACCACGCTTAGCCGTCGAGGTGGAGACCCAGTACTTC.

This clonotype came up many times. This sequence joins TRBV27 and TRBJ1-1; D is unresolved. With 9 bases removed from V and 2 bases from J, the gap between germline ends came to 16 bases. This CDR3 has 14 amino acids. CDR1 is MNHEY, CDR2 SMNVEV, per germline (reference sequence). The chain's CDR3 is CASWVGVDNTEAFF. The CDR3 coding sequence is TGTGCCAGTTGGGTGGGTGTCGATAACACTGAAGCTTTCTTT.

This clonotype has more than one count but fewer than ten. A much larger clone differs by one base, so this may be a read error. The chain links TRBV30 to TRBJ1-1; D is possibly TRBD1 (5 bases). Germline V gives CDR1 GTSNPN, CDR2 SVGIG (reference sequence). The length of the CDR3 is 12 residues. With 4 bases removed from V and 3 bases from J, the gap between germline ends came to 9 bases. CDR3 protein: CAWIRGDTEAFF. In DNA, the CDR3 is TGTGCCTGGATCCGGGGGGACACTGAAGCTTTCTTT.

There are many counts of this clonotype. The CDR3 loop reads CAWSVGGARETQYF. Here the CDR3 DNA reads TGTGCCTGGAGTGTTGGGGGGGCCCGAGAGACCCAGTACTTC. This chain connects TRBV30 to TRBJ2-5; D might be TRBD2 (7 bases). V lost 0 bases and J lost 4, with 12 bases in between. Germline V gene lookup returns CDR1 GTSNPN and CDR2 SVGIG (reference sequence). The CDR3 runs to 14 residues.